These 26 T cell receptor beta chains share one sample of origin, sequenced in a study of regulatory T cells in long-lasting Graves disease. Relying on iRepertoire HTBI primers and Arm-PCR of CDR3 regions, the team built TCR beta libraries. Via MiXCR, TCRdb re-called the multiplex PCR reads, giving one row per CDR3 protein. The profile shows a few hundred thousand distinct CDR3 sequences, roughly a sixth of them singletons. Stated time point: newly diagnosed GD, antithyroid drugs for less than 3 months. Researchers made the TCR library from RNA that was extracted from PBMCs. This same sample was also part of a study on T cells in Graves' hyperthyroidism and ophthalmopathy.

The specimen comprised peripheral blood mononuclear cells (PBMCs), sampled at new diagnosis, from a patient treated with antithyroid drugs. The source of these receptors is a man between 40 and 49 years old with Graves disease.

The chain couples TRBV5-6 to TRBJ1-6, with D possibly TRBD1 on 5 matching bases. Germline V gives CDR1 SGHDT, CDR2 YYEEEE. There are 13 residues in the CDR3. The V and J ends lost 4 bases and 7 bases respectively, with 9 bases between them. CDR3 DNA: TGTGCCAGCAGCCACTACAGGAATTCACCCCTCCACTTT. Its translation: CASSHYRNSPLHF.

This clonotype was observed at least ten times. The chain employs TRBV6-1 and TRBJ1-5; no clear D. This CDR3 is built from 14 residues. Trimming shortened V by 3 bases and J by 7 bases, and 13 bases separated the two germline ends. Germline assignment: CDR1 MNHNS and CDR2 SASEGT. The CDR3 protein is CASSDNPSGQPQHF. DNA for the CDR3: TGTGCCAGCAGTGATAATCCCTCGGGACAGCCCCAGCATTTT.

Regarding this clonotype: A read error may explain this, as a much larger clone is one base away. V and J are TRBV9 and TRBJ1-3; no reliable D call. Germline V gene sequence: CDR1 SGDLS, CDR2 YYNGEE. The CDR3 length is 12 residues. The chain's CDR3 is CASEGKRNTLYF. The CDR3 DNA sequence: TGTGCCAGCGAAGGGAAAAGAAACACCTTATATTTT.

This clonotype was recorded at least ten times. CDR3 DNA: TGCAGTGCTAGTGACTCTGGGACGACCGGGGAGCTGTTTTTT. This gives the protein CSASDSGTTGELFF. The rearrangement links TRBV20-1 to TRBJ2-2; D could derive from TRBD1 or TRBD2 (5 bases each). CDR1 is DFQATT, CDR2 SNEGSKA, per germline (reference sequence). The germline V and J ends were trimmed by 3 bases and 5 bases, with 13 bases remaining between them. CDR3 length: 14 residues.

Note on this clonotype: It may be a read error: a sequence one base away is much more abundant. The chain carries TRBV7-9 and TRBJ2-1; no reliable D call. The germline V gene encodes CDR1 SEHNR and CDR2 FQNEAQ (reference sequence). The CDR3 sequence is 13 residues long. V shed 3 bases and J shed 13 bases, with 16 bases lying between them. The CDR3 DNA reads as TGTGCCAGCAGCTTGTTGCTCGGTGAGACCCAGTTCTTC. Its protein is CASSLLLGETQFF.

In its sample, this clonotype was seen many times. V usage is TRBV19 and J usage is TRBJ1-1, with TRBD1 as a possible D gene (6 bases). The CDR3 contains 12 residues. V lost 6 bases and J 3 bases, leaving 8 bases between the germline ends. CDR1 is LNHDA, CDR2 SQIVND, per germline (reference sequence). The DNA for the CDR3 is TGTGCCAGTAGAGGACAGCACACTGAAGCTTTCTTT. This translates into CASRGQHTEAFF.

The chain's CDR3 is CAISKEVAETQYF. As DNA, the CDR3 is TGTGCCATCAGTAAGGAGGTTGCAGAGACCCAGTACTTC. The V and J genes are TRBV10-3 and TRBJ2-5; the D gene is possibly TRBD2 (5 bases). The V and J ends lost 5 bases and 4 bases respectively, with 11 bases between them. The germline CDR1 and CDR2 sequences are ENHRY and SYGVKD. The CDR3 sequence is 13 residues long.

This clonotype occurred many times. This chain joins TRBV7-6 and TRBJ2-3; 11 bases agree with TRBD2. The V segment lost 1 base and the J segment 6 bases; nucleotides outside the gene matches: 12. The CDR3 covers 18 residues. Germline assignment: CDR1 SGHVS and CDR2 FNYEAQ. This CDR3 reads CASSLESTSGGQYDTQYF. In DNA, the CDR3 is TGTGCCAGCAGCTTAGAGTCCACTAGCGGGGGCCAATACGATACGCAGTATTTT.

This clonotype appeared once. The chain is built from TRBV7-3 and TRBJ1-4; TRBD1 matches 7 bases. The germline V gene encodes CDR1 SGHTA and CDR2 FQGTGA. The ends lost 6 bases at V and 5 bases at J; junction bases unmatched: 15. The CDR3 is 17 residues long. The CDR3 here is CASRPGPQGPPNEKLFF. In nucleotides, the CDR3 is TGTGCCAGCAGACCCGGTCCACAGGGGCCCCCAAATGAAAAACTGTTTTTT.

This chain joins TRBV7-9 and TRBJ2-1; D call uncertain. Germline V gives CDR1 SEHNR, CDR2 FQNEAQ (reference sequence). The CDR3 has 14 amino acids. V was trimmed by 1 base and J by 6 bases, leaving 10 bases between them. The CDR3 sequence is CASSLDVGTNEQFF. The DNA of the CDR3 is TGTGCCAGCAGCTTAGACGTTGGAACCAATGAGCAGTTCTTC.

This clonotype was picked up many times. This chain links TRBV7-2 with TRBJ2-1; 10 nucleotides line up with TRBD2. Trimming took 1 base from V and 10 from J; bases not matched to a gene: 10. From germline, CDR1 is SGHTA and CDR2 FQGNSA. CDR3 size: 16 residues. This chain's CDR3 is CASSLGQRGGTSEQFF. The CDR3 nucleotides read TGTGCCAGCAGCTTAGGACAGCGGGGGGGTACTTCGGAGCAGTTCTTC. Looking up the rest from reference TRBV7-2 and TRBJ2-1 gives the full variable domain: GAGVSQSPSNKVTEKGKDVELRCDPISGHTALYWYRQSLGQGLEFLIYFQGNSAPDKSGLPSDRFSAERTGGSVSTLTIQRTQQEDSAVYLCASSLGQRGGTSEQFFGPGTRLTVL.

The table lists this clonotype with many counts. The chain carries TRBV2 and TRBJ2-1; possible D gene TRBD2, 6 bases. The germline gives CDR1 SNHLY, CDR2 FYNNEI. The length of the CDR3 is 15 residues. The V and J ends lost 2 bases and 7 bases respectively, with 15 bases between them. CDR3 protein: CASSEPNRGVNEQFF. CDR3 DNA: TGTGCCAGCAGTGAACCAAACCGCGGGGTGAATGAGCAGTTCTTC.

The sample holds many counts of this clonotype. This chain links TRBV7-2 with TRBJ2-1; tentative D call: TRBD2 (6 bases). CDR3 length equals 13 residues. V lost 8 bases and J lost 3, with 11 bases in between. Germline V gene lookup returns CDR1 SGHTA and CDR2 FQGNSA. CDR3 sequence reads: CASAGLRYNEQFF. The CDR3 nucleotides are TGTGCCAGCGCGGGACTGCGCTACAATGAGCAGTTCTTC.

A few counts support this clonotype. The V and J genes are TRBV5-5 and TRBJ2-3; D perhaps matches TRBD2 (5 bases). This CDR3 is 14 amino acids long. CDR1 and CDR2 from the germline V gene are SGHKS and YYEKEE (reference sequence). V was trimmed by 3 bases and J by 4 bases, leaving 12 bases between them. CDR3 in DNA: TGTGCCAGCAGCTCCCGGGAAGCGGCAGATACGCAGTATTTT. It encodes CASSSREAADTQYF.

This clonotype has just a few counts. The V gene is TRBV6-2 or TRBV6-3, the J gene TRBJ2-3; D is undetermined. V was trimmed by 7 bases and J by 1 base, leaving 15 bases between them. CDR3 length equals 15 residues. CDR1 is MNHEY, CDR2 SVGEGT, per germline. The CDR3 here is CASTIELSGTDTQYF. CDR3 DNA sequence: TGTGCCAGCACCATAGAACTATCTGGCACAGATACGCAGTATTTT.

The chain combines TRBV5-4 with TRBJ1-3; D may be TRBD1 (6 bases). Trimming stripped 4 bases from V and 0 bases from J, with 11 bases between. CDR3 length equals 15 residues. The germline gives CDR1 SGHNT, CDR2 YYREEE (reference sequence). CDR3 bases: TGTGCCAGCAGCATAGGACAGCCCTCTGGAAACACCATATATTTT. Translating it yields CASSIGQPSGNTIYF.

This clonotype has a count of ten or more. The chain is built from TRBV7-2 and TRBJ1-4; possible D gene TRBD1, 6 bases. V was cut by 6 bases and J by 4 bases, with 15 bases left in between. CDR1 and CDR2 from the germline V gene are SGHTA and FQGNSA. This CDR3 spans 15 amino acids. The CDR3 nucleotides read TGTGCCAGCAGACGTAACAGGGTCGGTAATGAAAAACTGTTTTTT. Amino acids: CASRRNRVGNEKLFF.

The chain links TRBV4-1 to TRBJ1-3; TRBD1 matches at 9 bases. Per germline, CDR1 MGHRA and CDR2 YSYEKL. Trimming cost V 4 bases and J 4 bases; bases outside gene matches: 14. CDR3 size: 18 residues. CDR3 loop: CASSPRQGATGGGNTIYF. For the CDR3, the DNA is TGCGCCAGCAGCCCTCGTCAGGGGGCTACAGGGGGCGGAAACACCATATATTTT.

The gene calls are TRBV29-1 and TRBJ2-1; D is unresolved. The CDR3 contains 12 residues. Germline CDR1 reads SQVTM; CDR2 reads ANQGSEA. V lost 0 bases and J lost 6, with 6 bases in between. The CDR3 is CSVEEPRNEQFF. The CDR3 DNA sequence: TGCAGCGTTGAAGAGCCCCGCAATGAGCAGTTCTTC.

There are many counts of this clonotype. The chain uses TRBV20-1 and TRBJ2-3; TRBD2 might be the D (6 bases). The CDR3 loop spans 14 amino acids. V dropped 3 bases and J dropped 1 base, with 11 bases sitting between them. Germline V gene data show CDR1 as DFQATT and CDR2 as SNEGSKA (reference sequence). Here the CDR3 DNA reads TGCAGTGCTAGTGGACTACTCGGCACAGATACGCAGTATTTT. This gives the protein CSASGLLGTDTQYF.

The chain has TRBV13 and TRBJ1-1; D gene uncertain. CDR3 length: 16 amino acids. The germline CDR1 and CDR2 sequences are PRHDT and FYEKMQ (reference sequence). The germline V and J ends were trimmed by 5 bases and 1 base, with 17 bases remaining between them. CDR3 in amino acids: CASSKNIWTENTEAFF. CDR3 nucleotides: TGTGCCAGCAGCAAAAATATATGGACGGAGAACACTGAAGCTTTCTTT.

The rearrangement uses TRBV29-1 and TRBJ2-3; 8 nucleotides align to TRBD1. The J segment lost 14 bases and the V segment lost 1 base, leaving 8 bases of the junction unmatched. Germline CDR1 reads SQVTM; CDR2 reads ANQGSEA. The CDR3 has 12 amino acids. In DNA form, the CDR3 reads TGCAGCGTTGAAGCCCCGGACAGGGTGAGGTATTTT. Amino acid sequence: CSVEAPDRVRYF.

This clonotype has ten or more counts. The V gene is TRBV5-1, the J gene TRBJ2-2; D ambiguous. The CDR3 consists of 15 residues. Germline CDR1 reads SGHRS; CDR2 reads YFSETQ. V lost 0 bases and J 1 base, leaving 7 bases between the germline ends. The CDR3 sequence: CASSLGLGNTGELFF. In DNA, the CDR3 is TGCGCCAGCAGCTTGGGTCTAGGGAACACCGGGGAGCTGTTTTTT.

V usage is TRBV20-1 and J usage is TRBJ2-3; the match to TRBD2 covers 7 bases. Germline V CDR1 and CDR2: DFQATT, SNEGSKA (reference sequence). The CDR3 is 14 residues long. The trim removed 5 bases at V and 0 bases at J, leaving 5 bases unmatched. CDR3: CSASSSGSTDTQYF. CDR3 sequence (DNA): TGCAGTGCTTCTTCTAGCGGAAGCACAGATACGCAGTATTTT.

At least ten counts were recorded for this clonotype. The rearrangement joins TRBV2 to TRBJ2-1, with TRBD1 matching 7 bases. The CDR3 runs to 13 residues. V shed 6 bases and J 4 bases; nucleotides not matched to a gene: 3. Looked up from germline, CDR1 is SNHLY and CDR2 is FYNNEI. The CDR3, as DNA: TGTGCCAGCAGGACAGGGATTTACAATGAGCAGTTCTTC. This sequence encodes CASRTGIYNEQFF.

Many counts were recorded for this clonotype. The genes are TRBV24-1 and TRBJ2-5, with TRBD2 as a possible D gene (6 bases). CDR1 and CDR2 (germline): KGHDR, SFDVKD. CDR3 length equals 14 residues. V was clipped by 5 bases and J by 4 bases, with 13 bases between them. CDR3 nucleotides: TGTGCCACCAGTGTCCCGGGACTCGGAGAGACCCAGTACTTC. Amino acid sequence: CATSVPGLGETQYF.